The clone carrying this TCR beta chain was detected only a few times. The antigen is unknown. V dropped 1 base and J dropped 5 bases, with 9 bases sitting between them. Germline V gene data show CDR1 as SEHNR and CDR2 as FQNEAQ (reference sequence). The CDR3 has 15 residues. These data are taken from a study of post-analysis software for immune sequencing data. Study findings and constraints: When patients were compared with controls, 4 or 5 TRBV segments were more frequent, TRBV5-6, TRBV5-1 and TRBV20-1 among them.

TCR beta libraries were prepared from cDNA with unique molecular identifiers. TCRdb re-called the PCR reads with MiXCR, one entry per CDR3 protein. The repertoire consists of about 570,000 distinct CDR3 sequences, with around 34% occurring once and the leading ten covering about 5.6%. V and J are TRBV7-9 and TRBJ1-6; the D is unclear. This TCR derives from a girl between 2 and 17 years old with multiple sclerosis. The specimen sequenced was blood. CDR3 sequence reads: CASSLGGGNNSPLHF. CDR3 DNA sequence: TGTGCCAGCAGCTTAGGCGGAGGGAATAATTCACCCCTCCACTTT. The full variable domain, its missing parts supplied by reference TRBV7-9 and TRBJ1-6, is DTGVSQNPRHKITKRGQNVTFRCDPISEHNRLYWYRQTLGQGPEFLTYFQNEAQLEKSRLLSDRFSAERPKGSFSTLEIQRTEQGDSAMYLCASSLGGGNNSPLHFGNGTRLTVT.